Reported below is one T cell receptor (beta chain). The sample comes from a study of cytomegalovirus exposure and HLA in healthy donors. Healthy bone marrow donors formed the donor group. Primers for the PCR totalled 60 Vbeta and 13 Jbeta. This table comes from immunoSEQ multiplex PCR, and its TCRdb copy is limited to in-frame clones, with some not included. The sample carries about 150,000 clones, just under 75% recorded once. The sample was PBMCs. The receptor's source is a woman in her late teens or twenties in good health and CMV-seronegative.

The CDR3 sequence is CASSPRTSGDTDTQYF. In DNA form, the CDR3 reads TGTGCCAGCAGCCCTCGGACTAGCGGGGACACAGATACGCAGTATTTT. J is TRBJ2-3 and V is TRBV4-2; 12 bases align to TRBD2. V gave up 4 bases and J gave up 2 bases; unmatched junction bases: 4. From germline, CDR1 is LGHNA and CDR2 YNFKEQ. CDR3 size: 16 residues.